The clone carrying this T cell receptor (beta chain) was counted at least ten times. The sample originates from a study of human T cells and chemical hapten exposure. Specified time point: pre-sensitization, week 0. Indicated treatment: therapeutic diphenylcyclopropenone sensitization with weekly scalp DPC. Trimming left V 7 bases short and J 2 bases short, with 10 bases between. CDR1 is SGHNT, CDR2 YYREEE, per germline (reference sequence). The CDR3 has 13 residues. MiXCR was run by TCRdb on the RACE reads, yielding one entry per CDR3 protein. The table includes over 300,000 distinct CDR3 sequences, approximately 5% detected once.

The rearrangement joins TRBV5-4 to TRBJ2-1; D call uncertain. The source was whole blood, collected in connection with sensitization to the hapten diphenylcyclopropenone (DPC). This sequence originates from a woman in her fifties or sixties with alopecia areata. Some clones in this sample may be carry-over from other donors' samples. The CDR3 nucleotides read TGTGCCAGCGAGGACCTAACCTACAATGAGCAGTTCTTC. Protein product: CASEDLTYNEQFF.